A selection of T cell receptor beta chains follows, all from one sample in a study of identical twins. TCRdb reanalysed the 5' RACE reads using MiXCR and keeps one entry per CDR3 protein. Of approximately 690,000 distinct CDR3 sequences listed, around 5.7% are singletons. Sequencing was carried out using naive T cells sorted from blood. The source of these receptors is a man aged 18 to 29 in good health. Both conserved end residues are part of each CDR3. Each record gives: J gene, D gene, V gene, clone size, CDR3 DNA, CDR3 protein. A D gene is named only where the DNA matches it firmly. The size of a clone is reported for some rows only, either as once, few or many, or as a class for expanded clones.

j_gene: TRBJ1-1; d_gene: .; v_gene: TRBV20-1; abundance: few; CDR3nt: TGCAGTGCTCTAGGCACGGCGGTTTCATTGAACACTGAAGCTTTCTTT; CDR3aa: CSALGTAVSLNTEAFF
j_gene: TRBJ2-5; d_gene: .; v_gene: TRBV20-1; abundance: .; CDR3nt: TGCAGTGCTTTCTTCACTGTGGGAGAGACCCAGTACTTC; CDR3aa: CSAFFTVGETQYF
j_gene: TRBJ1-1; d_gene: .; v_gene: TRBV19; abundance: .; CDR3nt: TGTGCCAGTAGTATAGATTTTCGGGGAACTGAAGCTTTCTTT; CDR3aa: CASSIDFRGTEAFF
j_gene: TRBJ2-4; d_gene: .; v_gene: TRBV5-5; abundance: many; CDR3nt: TGTGCCAGCAGTTACAGGGAAGTGGACATTCAGTACTTC; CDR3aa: CASSYREVDIQYF
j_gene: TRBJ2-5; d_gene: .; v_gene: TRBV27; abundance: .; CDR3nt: TGTGCCAGCAGTTCCTTTGGGATCGGCCGGGAGACCCAGTACTTC; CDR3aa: CASSSFGIGRETQYF
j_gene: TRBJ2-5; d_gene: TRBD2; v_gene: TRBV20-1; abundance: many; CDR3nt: TGCAGTGCTAGCCTGGGGAGCGGGAAAGAGACCCAGTACTTC; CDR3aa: CSASLGSGKETQYF
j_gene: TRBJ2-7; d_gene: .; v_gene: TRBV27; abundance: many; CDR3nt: TGTGCCAGCAGCCCCCTGGTCCTCGGCAGGGAGCAGTACTTC; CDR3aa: CASSPLVLGREQYF
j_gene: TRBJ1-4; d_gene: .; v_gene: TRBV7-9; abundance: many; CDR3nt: TGTGCCAGCAGTGGGGGTGGGGAAAAACTGTTTTTT; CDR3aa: CASSGGGEKLFF
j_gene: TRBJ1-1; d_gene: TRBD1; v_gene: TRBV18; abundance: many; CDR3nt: TGTGCCAGCTCACCACCGGGCAGGGGGTTGGTGGAAGCTTTCTTT; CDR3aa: CASSPPGRGLVEAFF
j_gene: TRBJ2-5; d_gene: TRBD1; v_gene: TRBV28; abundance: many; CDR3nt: TGTGCCAGCTCAGGACAGGAAGAGACCCAGTACTTC; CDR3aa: CASSGQEETQYF
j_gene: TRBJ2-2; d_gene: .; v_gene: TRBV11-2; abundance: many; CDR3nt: TGTGCCAGCAGCTCCTTTCCAAGGCCCGGGGAGCTGTTTTTT; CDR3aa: CASSSFPRPGELFF
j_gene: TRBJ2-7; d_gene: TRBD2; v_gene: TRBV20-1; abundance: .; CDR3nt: TGCAGTGCACTAGCGCGAAACTACGAGCAGTACTTC; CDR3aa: CSALARNYEQYF
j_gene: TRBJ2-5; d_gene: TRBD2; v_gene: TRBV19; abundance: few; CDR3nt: TGTGCCAGTTCTAGTATCTTTCTCCGGGAGGGACAAGAGACCCAGTACTTC; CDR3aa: CASSSIFLREGQETQYF
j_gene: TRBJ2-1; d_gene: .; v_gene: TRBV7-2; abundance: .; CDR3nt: TGTGCCAGCAGCTCCCGGGCGAACAATGAGCAGTTCTTC; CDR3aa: CASSSRANNEQFF
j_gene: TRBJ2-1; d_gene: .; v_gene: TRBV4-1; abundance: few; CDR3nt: TGCGCCAGCAGCCAAGAATCGGTTTTCTCCTACAATGAGCAGTTCTTC; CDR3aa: CASSQESVFSYNEQFF
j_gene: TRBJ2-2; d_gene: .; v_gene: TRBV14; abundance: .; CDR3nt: TGTGCCAGCAGCCCCTGGGCCGGGGAGCTGTTTTTT; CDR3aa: CASSPWAGELFF
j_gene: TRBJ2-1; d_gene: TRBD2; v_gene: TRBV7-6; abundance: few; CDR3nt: TGTGCCAGCAGTGGGACTAGCACTGAGCAGTTCTTC; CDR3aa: CASSGTSTEQFF
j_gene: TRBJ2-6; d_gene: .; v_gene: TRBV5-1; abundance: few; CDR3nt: TGCGCCAGCAGCATGATCGAAGCAAGGGGGGGGGCCAACGTCCTGACTTTC; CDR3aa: CASSMIEARGGANVLTF
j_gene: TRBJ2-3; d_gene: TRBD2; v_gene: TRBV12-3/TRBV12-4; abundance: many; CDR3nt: TGTGCCAGCAGCCAGACTAGCGGGAGTTTCACAGATACGCAGTATTTT; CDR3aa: CASSQTSGSFTDTQYF
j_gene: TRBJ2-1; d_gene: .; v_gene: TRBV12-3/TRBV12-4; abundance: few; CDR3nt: TGTGCCAGCAAACTGACAGGCCCCAACAATGAGCAGTTCTTC; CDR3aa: CASKLTGPNNEQFF
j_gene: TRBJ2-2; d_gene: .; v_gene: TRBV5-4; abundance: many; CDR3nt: TGTGCCAGCAGCCCAAATGCGGAATCACCCGGGGAGCTGTTTTTT; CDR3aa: CASSPNAESPGELFF
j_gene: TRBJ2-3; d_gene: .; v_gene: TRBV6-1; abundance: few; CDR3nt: TGTGCCAGCAGTCCACAGGGGGCTCTAGCGGGATTAAGAGATACGCAGTATTTT; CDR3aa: CASSPQGALAGLRDTQYF
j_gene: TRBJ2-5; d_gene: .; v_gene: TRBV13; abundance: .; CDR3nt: TGTGCCAGCAGCTCCCCCGAGGTTGAACAAGAGACCCAGTACTTC; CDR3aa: CASSSPEVEQETQYF
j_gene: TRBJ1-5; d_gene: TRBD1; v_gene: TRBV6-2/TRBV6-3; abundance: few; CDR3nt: TGTGCCAGCAGGACAGGGGTTAGGGCCCAGCATTTT; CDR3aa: CASRTGVRAQHF
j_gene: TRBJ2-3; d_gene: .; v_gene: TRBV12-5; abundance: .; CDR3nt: TGTGCTAGTGGTCCTTGGACAGATACGCAGTATTTT; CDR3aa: CASGPWTDTQYF
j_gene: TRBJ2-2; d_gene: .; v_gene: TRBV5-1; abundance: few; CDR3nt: TGCGCCAGCAGCTCTCGGACTGACACCGGGGAGCTGTTTTTT; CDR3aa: CASSSRTDTGELFF
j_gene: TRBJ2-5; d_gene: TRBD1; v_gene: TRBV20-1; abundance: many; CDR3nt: TGCAGTGCTAAGGACAGGGTGAGAGAGACCCAGTACTTC; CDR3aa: CSAKDRVRETQYF
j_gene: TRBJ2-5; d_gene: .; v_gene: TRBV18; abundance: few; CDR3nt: TGTGCCAGCTCACCACCAGGGCAGGGGCTCGTCGAGACCCAGTACTTC; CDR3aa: CASSPPGQGLVETQYF
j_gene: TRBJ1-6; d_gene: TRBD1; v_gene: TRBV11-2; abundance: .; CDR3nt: TGTGCCAGCAGCTTAGAGGAGTTGGGCAGGGGGCGCGGAAATTCACCCCTCCACTTT; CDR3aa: CASSLEELGRGRGNSPLHF
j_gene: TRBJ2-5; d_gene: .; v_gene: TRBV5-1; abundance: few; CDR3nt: TGCGCCAGCAGCTTGATTTGGGACACAGATCAAGAGACCCAGTACTTC; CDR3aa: CASSLIWDTDQETQYF
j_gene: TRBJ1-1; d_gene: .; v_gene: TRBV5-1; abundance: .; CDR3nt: TGCGCCAGCAGCATGGACAGTGGAAACACTGAAGCTTTCTTT; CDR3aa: CASSMDSGNTEAFF
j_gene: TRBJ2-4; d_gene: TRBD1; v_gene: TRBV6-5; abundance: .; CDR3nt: TGTGCCAGCAGTTCTTGGGACAGAGCTAACATTCAGTACTTC; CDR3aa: CASSSWDRANIQYF
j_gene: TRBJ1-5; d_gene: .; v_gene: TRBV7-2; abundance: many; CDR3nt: TGTGCCAGCAGCTTAGGTGGGACCCCCGGGTATCATCAGCCCCAGCATTTT; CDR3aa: CASSLGGTPGYHQPQHF
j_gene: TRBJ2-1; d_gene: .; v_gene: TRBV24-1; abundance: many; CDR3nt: TGTGCCACCTGTGACGGGCTAAACAATGAGCAGTTCTTC; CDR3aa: CATCDGLNNEQFF
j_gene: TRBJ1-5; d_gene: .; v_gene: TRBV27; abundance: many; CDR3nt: TGTGCCAGCAGTTTAAGCGGCCTGATGCCCCAGCATTTT; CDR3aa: CASSLSGLMPQHF
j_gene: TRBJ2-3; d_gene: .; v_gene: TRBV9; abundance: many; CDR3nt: TGTGCCAGCAGCGTAGGCAGCGCAGATACGCAGTATTTT; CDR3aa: CASSVGSADTQYF
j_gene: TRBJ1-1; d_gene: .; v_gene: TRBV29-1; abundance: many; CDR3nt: TGCAGCGTTGAAGAGGGGGGATGGAGGAACACTGAAGCTTTCTTT; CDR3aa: CSVEEGGWRNTEAFF
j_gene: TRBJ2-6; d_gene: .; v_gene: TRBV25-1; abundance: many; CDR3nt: TGTGCCAGCAGTGTCGGGGCCAACGTCCTGACTTTC; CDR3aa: CASSVGANVLTF
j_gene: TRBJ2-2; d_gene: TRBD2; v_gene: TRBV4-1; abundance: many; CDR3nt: TGCGCCAGCAGCCTTGCTACTAGCGGCGGTTTCGGGGAGCTGTTTTTT; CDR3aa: CASSLATSGGFGELFF
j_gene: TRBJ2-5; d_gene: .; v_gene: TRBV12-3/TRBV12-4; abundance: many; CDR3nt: TGTGCCAGCAGTTTCATGGGGCCCCAAGAGACCCAGTACTTC; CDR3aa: CASSFMGPQETQYF
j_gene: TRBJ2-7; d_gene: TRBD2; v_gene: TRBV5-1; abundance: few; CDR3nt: TGCGCCAGCAGCTTACTTCTGGCTAGCGGGATAGGTAACGAGCAGTACTTC; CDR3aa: CASSLLLASGIGNEQYF
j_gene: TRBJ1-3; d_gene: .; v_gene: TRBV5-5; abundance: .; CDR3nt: TGTGCCAGCAGCTTGGCGCTCATGGCCTCTGGAAACACCATATATTTT; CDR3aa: CASSLALMASGNTIYF
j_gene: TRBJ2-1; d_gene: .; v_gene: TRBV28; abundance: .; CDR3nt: TGTGCCAGCAGTGGGCCAGGAAGGGACGAGCAGTTCTTC; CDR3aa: CASSGPGRDEQFF
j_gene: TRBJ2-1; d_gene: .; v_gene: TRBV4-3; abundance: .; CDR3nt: TGCGCCAGCAGCCAAGACCGGGGACCGCCCTACAATGAGCAGTTCTTC; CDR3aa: CASSQDRGPPYNEQFF
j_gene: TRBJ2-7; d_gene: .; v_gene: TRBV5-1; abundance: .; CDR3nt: TGCGCCAGCAGCTACCGGGGCTTCGACGAGCAGTACTTC; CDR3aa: CASSYRGFDEQYF
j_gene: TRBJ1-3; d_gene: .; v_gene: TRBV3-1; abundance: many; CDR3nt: TGTGCCAGCAGCACAGACAGTGAAGAAGGAAACACCATATATTTT; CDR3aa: CASSTDSEEGNTIYF
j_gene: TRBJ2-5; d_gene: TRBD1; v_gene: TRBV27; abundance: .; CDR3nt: TGTGCCAGCAGTTTAGTATTTGGACAGGGGCCTAAAGAGACCCAGTACTTC; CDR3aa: CASSLVFGQGPKETQYF
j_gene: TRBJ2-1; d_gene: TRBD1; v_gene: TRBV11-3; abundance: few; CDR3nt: TGTGCCAGCAGTACAGGACAGGGGTATGAGCAGTTCTTC; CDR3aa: CASSTGQGYEQFF
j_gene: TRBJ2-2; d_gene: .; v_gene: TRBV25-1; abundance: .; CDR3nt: TGTGCCAGCAGAACCACGAGTGGGCAGCGGACCGAGGAGCTGTTTTTT; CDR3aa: CASRTTSGQRTEELFF
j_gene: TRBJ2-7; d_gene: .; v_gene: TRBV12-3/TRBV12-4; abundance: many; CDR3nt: TGTGCCAGCAGCTACGACTACGAGCAGTACTTC; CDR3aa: CASSYDYEQYF
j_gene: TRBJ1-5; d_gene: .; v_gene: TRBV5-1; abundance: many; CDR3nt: TGCGCCAGCAGCTTGGCCCCAGCAGAAGCCGATCAGCCCCAGCATTTT; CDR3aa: CASSLAPAEADQPQHF
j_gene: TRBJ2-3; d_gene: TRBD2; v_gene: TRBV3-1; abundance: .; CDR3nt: TGTGCCAGCAGCCAAAGTCTAGCGGGAGTAGATACGCAGTATTTT; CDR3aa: CASSQSLAGVDTQYF
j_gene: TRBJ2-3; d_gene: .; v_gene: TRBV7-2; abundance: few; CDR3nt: TGTGCCAGCAGCCGATCTAGCGCGGCAGATACGCAGTATTTT; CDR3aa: CASSRSSAADTQYF